Below, one T cell receptor beta chain is given with its context. This sample is drawn from a study of blood T cell repertoires in COVID-19. Trimming removed 1 base from V and 0 bases from J, with 13 bases in between. CDR1 and CDR2 from the germline V gene are SNHLY and FYNNEI. The CDR3 length is 18 residues. Sequencing used immunoSEQ multiplex PCR; TCRdb keeps in-frame clones, though not all of them. The data hold over 100,000 clones, with around 86% observed a single time. V is TRBV2 and J is TRBJ2-6; D might be TRBD1 (6 bases). This TCR was sampled from a man aged 45 to 65 with active or convalescent COVID-19. Input material: peripheral blood. CDR3 sequence reads: CASSEDGGFNSGANVLTF. The CDR3 DNA reads TGTGCCAGCAGTGAAGATGGGGGCTTTAACTCTGGGGCCAACGTCCTGACTTTC.